This paragraph covers one TCR beta chain sequence. What it binds is unknown. The sample belongs to a study of T cell repertoires in cytomegalovirus infection. The wider study: CMV infection and matching HLA type were both indicated by public TCR beta signatures. Study results and limitations: Of the TCR beta families, the public ones yielded a cumulative frequency that identified carriers of CMV plus the relevant HLA. The study found HLA-C-restricted CMV-specific TCR beta clonotypes dominating the ex vivo response.

TCRdb re-analysed the reads in MiXCR, keeping a single row per CDR3 protein. The repertoire holds some 600,000 distinct CDR3 sequences, 24% seen once, with 8% in the top ten. Per germline, CDR1 SGHDN and CDR2 FVKESK. There are 13 residues in the CDR3. The V end lost 8 bases, the J end lost 6 bases, and 15 bases lay between the germline ends. The specimen sequenced was CD8+ T cells from PBMCs. This clonotype originated in a human donor in good health (CMV status not recorded). Some clones in this sample may be carry-over from other donors' samples. J is TRBJ2-3 and V is TRBV14, with D uncertain. The chain's CDR3 is CASRAAGWDTQYF. The CDR3 DNA follows: TGTGCCAGCCGGGCCGCCGGGTGGGATACGCAGTATTTT.